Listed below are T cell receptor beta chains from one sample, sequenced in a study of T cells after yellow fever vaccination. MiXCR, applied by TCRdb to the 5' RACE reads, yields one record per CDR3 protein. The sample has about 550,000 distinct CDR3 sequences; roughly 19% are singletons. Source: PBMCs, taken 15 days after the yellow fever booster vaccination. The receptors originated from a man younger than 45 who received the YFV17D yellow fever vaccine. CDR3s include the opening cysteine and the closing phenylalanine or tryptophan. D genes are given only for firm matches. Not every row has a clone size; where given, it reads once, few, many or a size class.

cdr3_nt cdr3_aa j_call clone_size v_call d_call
TGCAGTGCGAACACTCAGGCAGATACGCAGTATTTT CSANTQADTQYF TRBJ2-3 - TRBV20-1 -
TGTGCCATCCGGGACAGAAGCTCCTACAATGAGCAGTTCTTC CAIRDRSSYNEQFF TRBJ2-1 - TRBV10-3 TRBD1
TGTGCCAGCAGCTTGTCAAGCGGGCAGTACTTC CASSLSSGQYF TRBJ2-7 few TRBV5-4 -
TGTGCCAGCAGTTACTCGGTCGGCCACGAGCAGTACTTC CASSYSVGHEQYF TRBJ2-7 once TRBV6-6 -
TGTGCCAGCGCTGCGGGGCAGTTAGCTTACACCGGGGAGCTGTTTTTT CASAAGQLAYTGELFF TRBJ2-2 few TRBV27 -
TGCAGTGCTCCGCCAGCGACTAGCGGGAGGTACAATGAGCAGTTCTTC CSAPPATSGRYNEQFF TRBJ2-1 - TRBV20-1 TRBD2
TGCAGTGCTCCCCGGGCGCCCGGGGAGACCCAGTACTTC CSAPRAPGETQYF TRBJ2-5 - TRBV20-1 -
TGCAGCGTTGAGGGGGGGTCGGCCTCCTACGAGCAGTACTTC CSVEGGSASYEQYF TRBJ2-7 few TRBV29-1 TRBD2
TGTGCCAGCAGCCACTGGGACAGGGTCTACGAGCAGTACTTC CASSHWDRVYEQYF TRBJ2-7 - TRBV3-1 TRBD1
TGTGCCAGCAGCCCCCGGGACGGAGAGCCCTACGAGCAGTACTTC CASSPRDGEPYEQYF TRBJ2-7 - TRBV7-9 -
TGTGCCACCAAGCAATCCGGGGAGCTGTTTTTT CATKQSGELFF TRBJ2-2 - TRBV24-1 -
TGTGCCAGCAGCGTGACTAACCGCAATGAGCAGTTCTTC CASSVTNRNEQFF TRBJ2-1 - TRBV7-2 -
TGTGCCACAGCGGAGGAGAACACCGGGGAGCTGTTTTTT CATAEENTGELFF TRBJ2-2 few TRBV6-4 -
TGTGCCAGCAGGCATAGGGCGAGCTCCTACGAGCAGTACTTC CASRHRASSYEQYF TRBJ2-7 few TRBV5-6 -
TGCGCCAGCAGCTCGACGGCCGGAAGGACCGGGGAGCTGTTTTTT CASSSTAGRTGELFF TRBJ2-2 few TRBV5-1 -